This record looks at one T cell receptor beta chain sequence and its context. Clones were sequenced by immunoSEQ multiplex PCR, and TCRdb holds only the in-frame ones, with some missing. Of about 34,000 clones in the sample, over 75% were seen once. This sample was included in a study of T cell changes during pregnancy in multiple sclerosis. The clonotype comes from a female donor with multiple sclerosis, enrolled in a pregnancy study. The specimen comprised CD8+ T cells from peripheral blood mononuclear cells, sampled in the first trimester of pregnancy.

CDR3 region: CASSSVTSGRSSYNEQFF. The CDR3 nucleotides read TGTGCCAGCTCATCCGTGACTAGCGGGAGAAGCTCCTACAATGAGCAGTTCTTC. This chain uses TRBV18 with TRBJ2-1; 12 nucleotides agree with TRBD2. CDR1 is KGHSH and CDR2 is LQKENI in the germline V gene. The CDR3 covers 18 residues. V shed 5 bases and J 0 bases; nucleotides not matched to a gene: 8.